The source of this T cell receptor (beta chain) is a study of blood T cell repertoires in COVID-19. Study in general: Whether acute or convalescent, the COVID-19 samples came from the United States, Italy and Spain. Sources were T cells, B-cell-depleted T cells, or PBMCs; the material itself was cDNA or gDNA.

Measured with immunoSEQ multiplex PCR; TCRdb has only the in-frame clones, and not every one. The table includes about 70,000 clones, about 86% detected once. Germline CDR1 is LGHDT and CDR2 is YNNKEL (reference sequence). The V segment lost 4 bases and the J segment 4 bases; nucleotides outside the gene matches: 6. The CDR3 totals 14 residues. Sequences were obtained from peripheral blood. The sequence derives from a woman in her sixties or seventies with acute or convalescent COVID-19. The V call is TRBV3-1 (or the pseudogene TRBV3-2), the J call TRBJ1-2, with 7 positions matching TRBD1. CDR3 nucleotides: TGTGCCAGCAGCCCGCTACAGGGGACCTATGGCTACACCTTC. This codes for CASSPLQGTYGYTF.